The clone carrying this T cell receptor (beta chain) occurred a few times. The sample belongs to a study of identical twins. The CDR3 runs to 19 residues. J was trimmed by 2 bases and V by 10 bases; bases with no gene match: 24. From germline, CDR1 is ENHRY and CDR2 SYGVKD. One entry per CDR3 protein results from TCRdb running MiXCR on the 5' RACE reads. The sample includes 600,000 to 800,000 distinct CDR3 sequences, around 21% of them seen just once. These same records also appear under a second study, on T cells expressing NK-cell markers. This second report adds: From sorted CD3+CD56+NKG2C+, CD3+CD56+NKG2C- and CD3+CD56-NKG2C+ T cells came the TCR beta repertoires.

V usage is TRBV10-3 and J usage is TRBJ2-3; 7 nucleotides line up with TRBD2. The TCR originated in a woman younger than 30 in good health. The sequencing input was PBMCs. The CDR3 DNA follows: TGTGCCACACACTCAGGGCTAGCGGATCGACGGTATTCCACAGATACGCAGTATTTT. Protein sequence: CATHSGLADRRYSTDTQYF.